This T cell receptor beta chain was documented in a study of cytomegalovirus exposure and HLA in healthy donors. Study-wide results and limits: TCR beta chain V- and J-gene trimming was linked, in a later analysis, to a missense variant in DCLRE1C. The records held CMV serostatus as the only immune exposure information. The authors enumerated 150 to 200 TCR beta chains as linked to cytomegalovirus.

A remark on this clone: What it binds is unknown.

The germline V gene encodes CDR1 SGHDN and CDR2 FVKESK. The CDR3 loop spans 14 amino acids. Trimming cost V 4 bases and J 3 bases, with 12 bases left between them. The PCR had 60 Vbeta and 13 Jbeta primers. Method: immunoSEQ multiplex PCR; TCRdb's copy keeps in-frame clones and lacks some. The sample consists of more than 65,000 clones, 60% to 80% of them appearing once. The sequence derives from a female donor in good health and CMV-seronegative. The rearrangement uses TRBV14 and TRBJ1-2; no firm D call. Sequencing was carried out using PBMCs. The CDR3 DNA sequence: TGTGCCAGCAGCCCCTTGGAGGCGGACTATGGCTACACCTTC. Translating gives CASSPLEADYGYTF.